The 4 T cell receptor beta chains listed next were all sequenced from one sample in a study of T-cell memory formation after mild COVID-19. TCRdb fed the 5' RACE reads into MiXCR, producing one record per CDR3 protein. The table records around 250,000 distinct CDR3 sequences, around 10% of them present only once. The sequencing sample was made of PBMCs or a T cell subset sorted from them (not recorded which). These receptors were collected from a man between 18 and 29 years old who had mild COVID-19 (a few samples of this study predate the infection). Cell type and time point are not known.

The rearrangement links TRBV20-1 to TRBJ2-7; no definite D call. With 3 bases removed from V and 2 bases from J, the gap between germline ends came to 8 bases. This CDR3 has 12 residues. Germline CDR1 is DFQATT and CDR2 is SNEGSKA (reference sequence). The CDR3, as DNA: TGCAGTGCTAGTGCCGGGCCCTACGAGCAGTACGTC. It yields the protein CSASAGPYEQYV.

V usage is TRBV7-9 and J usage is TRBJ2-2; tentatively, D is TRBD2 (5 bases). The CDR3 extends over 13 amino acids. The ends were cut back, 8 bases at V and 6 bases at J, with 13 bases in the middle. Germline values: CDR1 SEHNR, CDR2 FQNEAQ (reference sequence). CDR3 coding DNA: TGTGCCAGCGCGTGGACTGGTCCCGGGGAGCTGTTTTTT. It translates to CASAWTGPGELFF.

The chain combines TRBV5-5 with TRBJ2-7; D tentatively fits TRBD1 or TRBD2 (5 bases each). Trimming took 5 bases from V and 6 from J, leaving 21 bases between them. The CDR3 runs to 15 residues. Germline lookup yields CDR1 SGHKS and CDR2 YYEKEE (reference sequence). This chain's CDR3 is CASSRDPGILREQYV. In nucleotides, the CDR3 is TGTGCCAGCAGTCGGGACCCCGGAATTCTCCGCGAGCAGTACGTC.

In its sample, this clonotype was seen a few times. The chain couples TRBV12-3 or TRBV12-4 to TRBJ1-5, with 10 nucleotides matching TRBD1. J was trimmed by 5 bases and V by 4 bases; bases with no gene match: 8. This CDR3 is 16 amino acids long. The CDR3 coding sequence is TGTGCCAGCAGTTCAGCCGGGACAGGGGCGGATCAGCCCCAGCATTTT. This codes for CASSSAGTGADQPQHF.